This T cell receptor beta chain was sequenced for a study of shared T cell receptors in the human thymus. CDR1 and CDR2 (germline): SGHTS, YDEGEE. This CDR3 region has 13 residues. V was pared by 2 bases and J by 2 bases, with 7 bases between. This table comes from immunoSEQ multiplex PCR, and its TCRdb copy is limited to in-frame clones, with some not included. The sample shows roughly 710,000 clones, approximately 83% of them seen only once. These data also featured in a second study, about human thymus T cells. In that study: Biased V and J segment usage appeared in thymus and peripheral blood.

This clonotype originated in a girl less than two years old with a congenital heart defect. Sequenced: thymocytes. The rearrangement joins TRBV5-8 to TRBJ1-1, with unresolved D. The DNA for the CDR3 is TGTGCCAGCAGCTTTCTAGTTAACACTGAAGCTTTCTTT. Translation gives CASSFLVNTEAFF.